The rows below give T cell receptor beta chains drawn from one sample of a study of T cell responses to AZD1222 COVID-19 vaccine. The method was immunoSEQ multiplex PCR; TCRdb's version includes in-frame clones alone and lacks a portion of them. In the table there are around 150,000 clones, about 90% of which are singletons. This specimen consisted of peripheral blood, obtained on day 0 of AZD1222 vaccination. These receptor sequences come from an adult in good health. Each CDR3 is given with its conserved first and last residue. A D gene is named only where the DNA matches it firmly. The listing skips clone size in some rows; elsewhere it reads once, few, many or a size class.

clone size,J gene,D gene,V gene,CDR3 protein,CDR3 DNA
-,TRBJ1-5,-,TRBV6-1,CASSERADNQPQHF,TGTGCCAGCAGTGAAAGGGCAGACAATCAGCCCCAGCATTTT
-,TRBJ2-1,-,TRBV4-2,CASSPKHSSYNEQFF,TGTGCCAGCAGCCCAAAGCACAGCTCCTACAATGAGCAGTTCTTC
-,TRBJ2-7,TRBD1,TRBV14,CASSFDRGGEQYF,TGTGCCAGCAGCTTCGACAGGGGTGGGGAGCAGTACTTC
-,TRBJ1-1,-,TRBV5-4,CASSRGVGRADTEAFF,TGTGCCAGCAGCCGGGGGGTAGGGAGGGCGGACACTGAAGCTTTCTTT
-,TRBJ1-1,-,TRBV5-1,CASSSFGLFGTEAFF,TGCGCCAGCAGCTCCTTCGGCCTCTTCGGCACTGAAGCTTTCTTT
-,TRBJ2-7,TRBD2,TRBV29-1,CSVRSSGRGYEQYF,TGCAGCGTCCGAAGTAGCGGGAGAGGTTACGAGCAGTACTTC
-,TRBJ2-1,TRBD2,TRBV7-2,CASSLGASGGAREQFF,TGTGCCAGCAGCTTAGGGGCTAGCGGGGGGGCCCGGGAGCAGTTCTTC
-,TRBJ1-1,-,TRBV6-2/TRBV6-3,CASSYATTGLNTEAFF,TGTGCCAGCAGTTACGCGACGACAGGATTGAACACTGAAGCTTTCTTT
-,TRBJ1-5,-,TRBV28,CASISLGDRHQPQHF,TGTGCCAGCATCTCACTTGGGGACCGCCATCAGCCCCAGCATTTT
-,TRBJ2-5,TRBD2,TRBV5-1,CASSLDLAGLETQYF,TGCGCCAGCAGCTTGGATCTAGCGGGGCTCGAGACCCAGTACTTC
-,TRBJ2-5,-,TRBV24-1,CATSAGGWQETQYF,TGTGCCACCAGTGCTGGGGGTTGGCAAGAGACCCAGTACTTC
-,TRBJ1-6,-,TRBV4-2,CASSQEVAGVNSPLHF,TGTGCCAGCAGCCAAGAGGTCGCAGGGGTAAATTCACCCCTCCACTTT
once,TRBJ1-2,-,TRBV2,CASSEDNNYGYTF,TGTGCCAGCAGCGAGGACAATAACTATGGCTACACCTTC
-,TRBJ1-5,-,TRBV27,CASSLRGHSQPQHF,TGTGCCAGCAGTTTAAGGGGACACAGTCAGCCCCAGCATTTT
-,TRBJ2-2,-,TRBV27,CASRINSVTGELFF,TGTGCCAGCAGGATCAACTCGGTAACCGGGGAGCTGTTTTTT
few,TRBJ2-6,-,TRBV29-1,CSVPGLISGANVLTF,TGCAGCGTTCCGGGACTCATCTCTGGGGCCAACGTCCTGACTTTC
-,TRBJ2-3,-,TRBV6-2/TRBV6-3,CASSYSPDTQYF,TGTGCCAGCAGTTACTCCCCAGATACGCAGTATTTT
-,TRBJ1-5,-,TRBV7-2,CASSIHSNQPQHF,TGTGCCAGCAGCATACACAGCAATCAGCCCCAGCATTTT
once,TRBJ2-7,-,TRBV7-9,CASRDSSSYEQYF,TGTGCCAGCAGGGACAGCAGCTCCTACGAGCAGTACTTC
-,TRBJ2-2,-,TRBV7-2,CASGNSIPDTGELFF,TGTGCCAGCGGCAACTCAATCCCCGACACCGGGGAGCTGTTTTTT
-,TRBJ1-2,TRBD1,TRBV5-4,CASSVDRVNYGYTF,TGTGCCAGCAGCGTTGACAGGGTCAACTATGGCTACACCTTC
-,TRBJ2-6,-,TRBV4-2,CASSQGLSGANVLTF,TGTGCCAGCAGCCAGGGGCTGTCTGGGGCCAACGTCCTGACTTTC
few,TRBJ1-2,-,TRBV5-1,CASSLDRAPDGYTF,TGCGCCAGCAGCTTGGATCGCGCACCGGATGGCTACACCTTC
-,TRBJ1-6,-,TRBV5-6,CASSTTGTINSPLHF,TGTGCCAGCAGCACCACCGGGACAATAAATTCACCCCTCCACTTT
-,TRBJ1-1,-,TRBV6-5,CASSSGNTEAFF,TGTGCCAGCAGTTCAGGGAACACTGAAGCTTTCTTT